The rows below give T cell receptor beta chains drawn from one sample of a study of T cells after yellow fever vaccination. TCRdb independently ran MiXCR on the 5' RACE reads; one entry per CDR3 protein. The data show hundreds of thousands of distinct CDR3 sequences, around 20% seen once. Sequenced here: PBMCs, sampled before the yellow fever booster vaccination. The receptors were gathered from a young man who received the YFV17D yellow fever vaccine. Each CDR3 is given with its conserved first and last residue. A D gene is named only where the DNA matches it firmly. Some rows mark clone size as missing; the rest say once, few, many or name a class of expanded clone.

few	TRBV7-2	NA	TRBJ1-2	CASSLAIIGGAGYGYTF	TGTGCCAGCAGCTTAGCGATTATCGGGGGCGCAGGCTATGGCTACACCTTC
few	TRBV24-1	NA	TRBJ1-1	CATRNRVGTEAFF	TGTGCCACCAGAAACAGGGTGGGCACTGAAGCTTTCTTT
NA	TRBV4-2	NA	TRBJ2-2	CASSQGGKGTGELFF	TGTGCCAGCAGCCAAGGAGGGAAGGGCACCGGGGAGCTGTTTTTT
NA	TRBV6-5	NA	TRBJ2-1	CATRERGGAGNEQFF	TGTGCTACCCGCGAGAGGGGGGGGGCCGGCAATGAGCAGTTCTTC
NA	TRBV9	TRBD2	TRBJ2-3	CASSSRGGPHTDTQYF	TGTGCCAGCAGCTCGCGGGGGGGACCGCATACAGATACGCAGTATTTT
few	TRBV27	NA	TRBJ2-7	CASSSVGDGPNYEQYF	TGTGCCAGCAGTTCAGTGGGAGACGGACCTAACTACGAGCAGTACTTC
NA	TRBV20-1	NA	TRBJ2-1	CSARQFNEQFF	TGCAGTGCGCGCCAGTTCAATGAGCAGTTCTTC
many	TRBV18	TRBD1	TRBJ2-1	CASSSRQGINEQFF	TGTGCCAGCTCATCAAGACAGGGGATTAATGAGCAGTTCTTC
many	TRBV12-3/TRBV12-4	NA	TRBJ2-5	CASSPHAETQYF	TGTGCCAGCAGTCCACACGCGGAGACCCAGTACTTC
few	TRBV6-4	TRBD1	TRBJ2-1	CASSESWDSTSYNEQFF	TGTGCCAGCAGTGAAAGTTGGGACAGCACGTCCTACAATGAGCAGTTCTTC
once	TRBV19	NA	TRBJ1-2	CASRRTDGYTF	TGTGCCAGTAGGCGGACTGATGGCTACACCTTC